The clone carrying this TCR beta chain was found many times. The antigen remains undetermined. This sample was included in a study of CD8 T cells in ankylosing spondylitis. This CDR3 region has 16 residues. Germline assignment: CDR1 SGHRS and CDR2 YFSETQ. The ends were cut back, 4 bases at V and 4 bases at J, with 18 bases in the middle. Molecular-barcoded quantitative 5'-RACE produced these TCR beta libraries. TCRdb reprocessed the 5' RACE reads with MiXCR, giving one entry per CDR3 protein. This sample has 250,000 to 400,000 distinct CDR3 sequences, with approximately 10% found just once. Study-wide results and caveats: Apparently characteristic of ankylosing spondylitis blood was a TCR beta motif (eight highly homologous variants). Matched ankylosing spondylitis synovial fluid reportedly contained a significantly enriched population of disease-linked clones.

The J gene is TRBJ2-1, the V gene TRBV5-1; D is possibly TRBD1 (5 bases). The TCR was taken from a female donor with ankylosing spondylitis or in good health (not recorded which). Sequenced input: blood, either unsorted or a sorted T cell fraction (not recorded which). The CDR3 spells CASSPEGQGWYNEQFF. In DNA, the CDR3 is TGCGCCAGCAGCCCTGAAGGGCAGGGTTGGTACAATGAGCAGTTCTTC.